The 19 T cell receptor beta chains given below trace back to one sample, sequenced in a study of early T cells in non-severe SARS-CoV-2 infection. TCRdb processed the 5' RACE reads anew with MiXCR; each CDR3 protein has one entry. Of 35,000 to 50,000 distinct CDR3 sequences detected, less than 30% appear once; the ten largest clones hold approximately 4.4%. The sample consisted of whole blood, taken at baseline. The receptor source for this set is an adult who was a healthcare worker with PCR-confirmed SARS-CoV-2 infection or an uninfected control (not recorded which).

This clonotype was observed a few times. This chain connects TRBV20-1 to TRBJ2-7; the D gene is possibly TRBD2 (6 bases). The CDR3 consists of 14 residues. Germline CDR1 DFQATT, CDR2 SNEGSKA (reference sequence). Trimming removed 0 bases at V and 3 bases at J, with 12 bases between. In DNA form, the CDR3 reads TGCAGTGCTAGAGATAGGCGCGGGGTCTACGAGCAGTACTTC. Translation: CSARDRRGVYEQYF.

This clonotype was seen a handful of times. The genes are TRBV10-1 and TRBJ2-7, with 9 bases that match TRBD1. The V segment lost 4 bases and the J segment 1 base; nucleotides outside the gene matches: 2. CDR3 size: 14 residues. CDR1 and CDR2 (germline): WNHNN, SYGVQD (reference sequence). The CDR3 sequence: CASSAGTGSYEQYF. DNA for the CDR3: TGCGCCAGCAGTGCCGGGACAGGGTCCTACGAGCAGTACTTC.

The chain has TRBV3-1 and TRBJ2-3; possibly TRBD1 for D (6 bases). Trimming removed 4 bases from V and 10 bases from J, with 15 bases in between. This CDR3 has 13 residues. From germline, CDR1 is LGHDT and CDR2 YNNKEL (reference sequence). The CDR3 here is CASSPDSRGAQYF. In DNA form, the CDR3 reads TGTGCCAGCAGCCCGGACAGTCGGGGTGCGCAGTATTTT.

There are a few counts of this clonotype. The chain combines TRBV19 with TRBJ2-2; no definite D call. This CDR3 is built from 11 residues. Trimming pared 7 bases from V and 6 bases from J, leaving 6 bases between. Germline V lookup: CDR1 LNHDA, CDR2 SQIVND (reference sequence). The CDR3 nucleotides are TGTGCCAGTATCTGGGCCGGGGAGCTGTTTTTT. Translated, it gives CASIWAGELFF.

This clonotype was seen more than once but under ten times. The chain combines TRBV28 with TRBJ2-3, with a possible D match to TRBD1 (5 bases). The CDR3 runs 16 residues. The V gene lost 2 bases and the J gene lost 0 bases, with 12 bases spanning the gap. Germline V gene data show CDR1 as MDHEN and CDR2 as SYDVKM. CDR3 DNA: TGTGCCAGCAGTTTACTACAGGAGACTAGCACAGATACGCAGTATTTT. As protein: CASSLLQETSTDTQYF.

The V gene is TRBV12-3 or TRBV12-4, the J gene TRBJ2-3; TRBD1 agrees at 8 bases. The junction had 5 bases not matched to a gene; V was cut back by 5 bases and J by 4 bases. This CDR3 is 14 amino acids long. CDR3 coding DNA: TGTGCCAGCAGTATACAACAGGGGGCAGATACGCAGTATTTT. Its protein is CASSIQQGADTQYF.

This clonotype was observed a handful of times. This chain's CDR3 is CASSLSLSYGYTF. As DNA, the CDR3 is TGTGCCAGCAGCTTAAGTCTCTCTTATGGCTACACCTTC. The J gene is TRBJ1-2, the V gene TRBV11-2; D gene ambiguous. The CDR3 extends over 13 amino acids. Trimming cost V 2 bases and J 5 bases, with 9 bases left between them. Germline CDR1 SGHAT, CDR2 FQNNGV. Complete variable domain (other parts from reference TRBV11-2 and TRBJ1-2): EAGVAQSPRYKIIEKRQSVAFWCNPISGHATLYWYQQILGQGPKLLIQFQNNGVVDDSQLPKDRFSAERLKGVDSTLKIQPAKLEDSAVYLCASSLSLSYGYTFGSGTRLTVV.

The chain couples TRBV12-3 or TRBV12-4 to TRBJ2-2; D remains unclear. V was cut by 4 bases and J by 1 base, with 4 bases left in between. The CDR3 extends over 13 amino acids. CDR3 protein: CASSYGNTGELFF. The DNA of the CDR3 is TGTGCCAGCAGTTACGGGAACACCGGGGAGCTGTTTTTT.

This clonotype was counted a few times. The CDR3 DNA is TGTGCCAGCGAACTAGGACCTAGCACAGATACGCAGTATTTT. It translates to CASELGPSTDTQYF. The chain couples TRBV13 to TRBJ2-3; a possible D gene is TRBD2 (5 bases). The CDR3 length is 14 residues. Looked up from germline, CDR1 is PRHDT and CDR2 is FYEKMQ (reference sequence). V was pared by 8 bases and J by 0 bases, with 12 bases between.

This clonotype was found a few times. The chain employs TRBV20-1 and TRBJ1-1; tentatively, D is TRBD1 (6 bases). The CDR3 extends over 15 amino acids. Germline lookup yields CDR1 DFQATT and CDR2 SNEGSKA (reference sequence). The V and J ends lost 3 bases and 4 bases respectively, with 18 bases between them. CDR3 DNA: TGCAGTGCTAGTGCTGGGGGCGCAAGGAGCACTGAAGCTTTCTTT. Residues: CSASAGGARSTEAFF.

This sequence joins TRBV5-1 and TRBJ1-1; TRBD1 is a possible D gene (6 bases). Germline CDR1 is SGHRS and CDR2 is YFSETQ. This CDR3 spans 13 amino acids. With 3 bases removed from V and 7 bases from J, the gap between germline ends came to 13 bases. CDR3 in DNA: TGCGCCAGCAGCTACCCCCCGGGACATGAAGCTTTCTTT. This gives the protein CASSYPPGHEAFF.

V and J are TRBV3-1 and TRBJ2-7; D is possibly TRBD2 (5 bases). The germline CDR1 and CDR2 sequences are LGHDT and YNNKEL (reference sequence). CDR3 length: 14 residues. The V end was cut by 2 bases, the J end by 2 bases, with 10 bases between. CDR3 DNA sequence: TGTGCCAGCAGCCAATCCGGGGTTACCTACGAGCAGTACTTC. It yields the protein CASSQSGVTYEQYF.

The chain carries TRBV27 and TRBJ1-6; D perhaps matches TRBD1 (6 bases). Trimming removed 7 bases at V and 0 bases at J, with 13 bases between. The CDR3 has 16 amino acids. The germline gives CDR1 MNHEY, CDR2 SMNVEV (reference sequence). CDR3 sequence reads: CASTPDRSSYNSPLHF. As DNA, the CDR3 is TGTGCCAGCACCCCCGACAGGAGCTCCTATAATTCACCCCTCCACTTT.

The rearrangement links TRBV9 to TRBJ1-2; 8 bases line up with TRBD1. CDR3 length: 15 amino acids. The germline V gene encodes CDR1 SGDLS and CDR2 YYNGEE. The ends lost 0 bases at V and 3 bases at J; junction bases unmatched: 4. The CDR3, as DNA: TGTGCCAGCAGCGTAGGAAACAGGGGGGACTATGGCTACACCTTC. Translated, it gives CASSVGNRGDYGYTF. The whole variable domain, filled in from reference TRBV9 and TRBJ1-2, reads DSGVTQTPKHLITATGQRVTLRCSPRSGDLSVYWYQQSLDQGLQFLIQYYNGEERAKGNILERFSAQQFPDLHSELNLSSLELGDSALYFCASSVGNRGDYGYTFGSGTRLTVV.

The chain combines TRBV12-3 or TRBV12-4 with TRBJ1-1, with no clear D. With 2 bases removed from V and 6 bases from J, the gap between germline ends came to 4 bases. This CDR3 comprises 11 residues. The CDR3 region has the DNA TGTGCCAGCAGTTTAACGGCTGAAGCTTTCTTT. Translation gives CASSLTAEAFF.

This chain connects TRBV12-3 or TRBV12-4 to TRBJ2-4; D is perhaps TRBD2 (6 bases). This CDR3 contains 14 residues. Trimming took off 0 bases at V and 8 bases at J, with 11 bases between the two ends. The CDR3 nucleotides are TGTGCCAGCAGTTTAGCTGCGGGAACCGACATTCAGTACTTC. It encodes CASSLAAGTDIQYF.

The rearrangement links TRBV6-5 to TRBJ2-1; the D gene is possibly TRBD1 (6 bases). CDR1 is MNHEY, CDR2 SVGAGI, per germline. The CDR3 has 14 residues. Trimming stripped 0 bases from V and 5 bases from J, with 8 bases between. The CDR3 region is CASSYSQGNNEQFF. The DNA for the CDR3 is TGTGCCAGCAGTTACTCTCAGGGGAACAATGAGCAGTTCTTC.

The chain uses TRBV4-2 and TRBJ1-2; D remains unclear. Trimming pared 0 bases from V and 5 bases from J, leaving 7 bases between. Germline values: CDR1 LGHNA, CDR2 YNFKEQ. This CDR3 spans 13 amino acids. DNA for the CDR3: TGTGCCAGCAGCCAAGAAGGGCCGTATGGCTACACCTTC. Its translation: CASSQEGPYGYTF.

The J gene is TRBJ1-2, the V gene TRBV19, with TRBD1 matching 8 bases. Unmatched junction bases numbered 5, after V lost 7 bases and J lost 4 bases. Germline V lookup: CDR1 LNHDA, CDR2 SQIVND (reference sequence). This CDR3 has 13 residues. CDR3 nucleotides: TGTGCCAGTACCAGGGGGCCCGGCTATGGCTACACCTTC. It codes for CASTRGPGYGYTF.